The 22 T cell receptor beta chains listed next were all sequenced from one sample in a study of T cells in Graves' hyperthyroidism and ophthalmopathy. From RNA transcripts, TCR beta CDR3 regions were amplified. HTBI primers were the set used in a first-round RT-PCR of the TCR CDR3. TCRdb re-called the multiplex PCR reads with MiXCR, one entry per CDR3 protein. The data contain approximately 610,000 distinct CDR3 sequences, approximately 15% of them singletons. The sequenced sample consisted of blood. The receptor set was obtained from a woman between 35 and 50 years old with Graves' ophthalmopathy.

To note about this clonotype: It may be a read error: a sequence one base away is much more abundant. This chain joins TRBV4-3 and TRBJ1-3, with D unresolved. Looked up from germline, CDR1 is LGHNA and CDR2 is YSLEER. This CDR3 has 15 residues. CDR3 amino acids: CSSSLHRGPGNTIYF. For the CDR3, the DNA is TGCTCCAGCAGCCTTCATCGAGGGCCTGGAAACACCATATATTTT.

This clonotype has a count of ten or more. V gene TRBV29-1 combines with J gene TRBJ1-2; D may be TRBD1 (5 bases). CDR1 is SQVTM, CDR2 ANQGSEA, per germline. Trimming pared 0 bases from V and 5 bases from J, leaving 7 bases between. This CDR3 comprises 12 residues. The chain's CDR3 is CSVEEGDYGYTF. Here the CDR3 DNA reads TGCAGCGTTGAAGAAGGGGATTATGGCTACACCTTC.

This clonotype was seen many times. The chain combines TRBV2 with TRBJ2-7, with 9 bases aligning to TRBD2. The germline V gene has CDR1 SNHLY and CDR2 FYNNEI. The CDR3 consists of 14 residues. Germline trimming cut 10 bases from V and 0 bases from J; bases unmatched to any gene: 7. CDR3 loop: CATADSGSSYEQYF. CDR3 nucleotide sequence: TGTGCCACCGCCGATAGCGGGAGCTCCTACGAGCAGTACTTC.

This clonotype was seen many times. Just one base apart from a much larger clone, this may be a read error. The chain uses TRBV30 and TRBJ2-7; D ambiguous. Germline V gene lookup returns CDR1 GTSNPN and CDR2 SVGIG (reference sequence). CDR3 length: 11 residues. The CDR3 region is CALSLHYEQYF. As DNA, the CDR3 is TGTGCCTTGAGTCTTCACTACGAGCAGTACTTC.

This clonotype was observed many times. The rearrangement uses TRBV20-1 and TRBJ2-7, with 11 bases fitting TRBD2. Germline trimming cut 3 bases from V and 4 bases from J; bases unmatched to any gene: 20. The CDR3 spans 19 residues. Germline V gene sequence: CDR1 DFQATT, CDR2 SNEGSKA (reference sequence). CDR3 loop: CSARVSTMLTGTSGYEQYF. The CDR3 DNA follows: TGCAGTGCTAGGGTTTCGACAATGCTTACCGGGACTAGCGGATACGAGCAGTACTTC.

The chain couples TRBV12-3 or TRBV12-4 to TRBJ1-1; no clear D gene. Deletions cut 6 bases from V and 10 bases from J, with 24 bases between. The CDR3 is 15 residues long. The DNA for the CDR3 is TGTGCCAGCAGCCCCCCTCCCCTCACGGGATCCGGAGCTTTCTTT. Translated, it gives CASSPPPLTGSGAFF.

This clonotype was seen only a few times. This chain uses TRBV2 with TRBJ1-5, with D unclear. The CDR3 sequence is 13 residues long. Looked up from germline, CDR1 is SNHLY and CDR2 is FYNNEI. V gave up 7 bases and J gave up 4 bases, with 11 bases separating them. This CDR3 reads CASTQVRNQPQHF. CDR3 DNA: TGTGCCAGCACGCAGGTACGGAATCAGCCCCAGCATTTT. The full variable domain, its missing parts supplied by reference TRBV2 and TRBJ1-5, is EPEVTQTPSHQVTQMGQEVILRCVPISNHLYFYWYRQILGQKVEFLVSFYNNEISEKSEIFDDQFSVERPDGSNFTLKIRSTKLEDSAMYFCASTQVRNQPQHFGDGTRLSIL.

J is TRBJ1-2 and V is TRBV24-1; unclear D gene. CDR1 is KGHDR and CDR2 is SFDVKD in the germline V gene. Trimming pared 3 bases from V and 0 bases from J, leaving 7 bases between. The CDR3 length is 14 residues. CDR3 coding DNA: TGTGCCACCAGTGATCCGACACCTAACTATGGCTACACCTTC. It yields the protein CATSDPTPNYGYTF.

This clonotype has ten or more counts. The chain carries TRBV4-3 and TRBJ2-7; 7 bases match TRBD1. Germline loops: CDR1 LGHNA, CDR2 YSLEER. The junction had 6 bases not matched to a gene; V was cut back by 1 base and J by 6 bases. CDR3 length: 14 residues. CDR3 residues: CASSQGTGELEQYF. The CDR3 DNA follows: TGCGCCAGCAGCCAAGGTACAGGGGAGCTCGAGCAGTACTTC.

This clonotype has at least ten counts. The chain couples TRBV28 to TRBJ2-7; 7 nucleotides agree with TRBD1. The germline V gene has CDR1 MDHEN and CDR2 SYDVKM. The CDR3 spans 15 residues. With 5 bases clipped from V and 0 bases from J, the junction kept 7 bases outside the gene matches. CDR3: CASSGQVGISYEQYF. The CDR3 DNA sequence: TGTGCCAGCAGTGGACAGGTGGGGATCTCCTACGAGCAGTACTTC. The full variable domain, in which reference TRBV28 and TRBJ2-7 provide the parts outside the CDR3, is DVKVTQSSRYLVKRTGEKVFLECVQDMDHENMFWYRQDPGLGLRLIYFSYDVKMKEKGDIPEGYSVSREKKERFSLILESASTNQTSMYLCASSGQVGISYEQYFGPGTRLTVT.

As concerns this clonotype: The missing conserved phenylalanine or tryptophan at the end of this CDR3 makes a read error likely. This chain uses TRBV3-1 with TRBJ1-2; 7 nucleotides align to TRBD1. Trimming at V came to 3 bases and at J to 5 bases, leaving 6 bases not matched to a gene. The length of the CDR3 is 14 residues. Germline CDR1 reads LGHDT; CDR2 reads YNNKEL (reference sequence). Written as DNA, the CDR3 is TGTGCCAGCAGCCATACACAGGGGAGGTATGGCTACACCCTC. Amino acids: CASSHTQGRYGYTL.

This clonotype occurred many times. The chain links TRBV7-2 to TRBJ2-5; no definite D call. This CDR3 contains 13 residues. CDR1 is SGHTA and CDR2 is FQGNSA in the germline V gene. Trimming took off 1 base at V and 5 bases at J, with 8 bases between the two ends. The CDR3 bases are TGTGCCAGCAGCTTAGGACCGCTGGAGACCCAGTACTTC. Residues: CASSLGPLETQYF.

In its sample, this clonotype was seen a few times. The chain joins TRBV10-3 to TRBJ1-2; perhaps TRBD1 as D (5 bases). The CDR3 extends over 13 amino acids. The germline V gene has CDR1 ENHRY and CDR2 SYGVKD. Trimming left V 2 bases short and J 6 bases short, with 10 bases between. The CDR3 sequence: CAISEDSLDGYTF. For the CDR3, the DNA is TGTGCCATCAGTGAGGACAGCTTAGATGGCTACACCTTC.

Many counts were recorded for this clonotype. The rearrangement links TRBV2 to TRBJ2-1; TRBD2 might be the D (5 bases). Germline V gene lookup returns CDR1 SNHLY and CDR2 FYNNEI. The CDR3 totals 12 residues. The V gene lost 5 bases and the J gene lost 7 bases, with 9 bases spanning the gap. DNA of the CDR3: TGTGCCAGCAGTACTAGAGGTAATGAGCAGTTCTTC. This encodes CASSTRGNEQFF.

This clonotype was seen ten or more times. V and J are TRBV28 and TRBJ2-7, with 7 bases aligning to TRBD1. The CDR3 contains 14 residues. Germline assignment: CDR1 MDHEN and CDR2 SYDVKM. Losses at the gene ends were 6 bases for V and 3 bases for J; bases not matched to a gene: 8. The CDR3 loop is CASRNTGVRYEQYF. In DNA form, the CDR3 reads TGTGCCAGCAGGAATACAGGGGTCCGCTACGAGCAGTACTTC.

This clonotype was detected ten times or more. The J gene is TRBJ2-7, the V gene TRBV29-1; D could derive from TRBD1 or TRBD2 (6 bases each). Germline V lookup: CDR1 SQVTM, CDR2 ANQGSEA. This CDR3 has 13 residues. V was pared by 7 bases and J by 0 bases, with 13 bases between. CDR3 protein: CSAGGGLSYEQYF. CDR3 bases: TGCAGCGCAGGAGGGGGTCTCTCCTACGAGCAGTACTTC.

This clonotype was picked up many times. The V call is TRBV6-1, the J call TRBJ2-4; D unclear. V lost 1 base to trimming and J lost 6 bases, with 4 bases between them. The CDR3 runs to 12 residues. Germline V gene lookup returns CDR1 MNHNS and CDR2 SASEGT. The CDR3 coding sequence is TGTGCCAGCAGTGAAGTTAGAAACATTCAGTACTTC. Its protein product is CASSEVRNIQYF.

CDR3 sequence: CASSQDGTSGTLAKNIQYF. The CDR3 DNA reads as TGCGCCAGCAGCCAAGATGGGACTAGCGGGACTCTAGCCAAAAACATTCAGTACTTC. The chain employs TRBV4-3 and TRBJ2-4; 13 bases map to TRBD2. There are 19 residues in the CDR3. J was trimmed by 0 bases and V by 0 bases; bases with no gene match: 5. Germline V gives CDR1 LGHNA, CDR2 YSLEER.

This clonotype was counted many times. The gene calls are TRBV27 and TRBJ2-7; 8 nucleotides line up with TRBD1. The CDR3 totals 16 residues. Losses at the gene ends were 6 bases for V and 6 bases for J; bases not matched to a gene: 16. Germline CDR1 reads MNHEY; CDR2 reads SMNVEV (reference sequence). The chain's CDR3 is CASSPTTGGYGREQYF. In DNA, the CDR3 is TGTGCCAGCAGCCCCACCACAGGGGGTTACGGACGCGAGCAGTACTTC.

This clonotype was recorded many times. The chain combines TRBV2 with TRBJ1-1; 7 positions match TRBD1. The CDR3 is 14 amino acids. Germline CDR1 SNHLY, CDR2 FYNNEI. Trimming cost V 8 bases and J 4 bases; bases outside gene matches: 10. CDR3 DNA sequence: TGTGCCAGCTCAGAGGGACAGCCGGGCACTGAAGCTTTCTTT. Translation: CASSEGQPGTEAFF.

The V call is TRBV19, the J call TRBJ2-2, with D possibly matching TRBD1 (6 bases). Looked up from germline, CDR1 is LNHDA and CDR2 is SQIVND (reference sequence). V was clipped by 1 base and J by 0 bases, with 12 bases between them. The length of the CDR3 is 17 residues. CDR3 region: CASSIGRTVANTGELFF. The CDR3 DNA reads TGTGCCAGTAGTATAGGGAGGACAGTCGCGAACACCGGGGAGCTGTTTTTT.

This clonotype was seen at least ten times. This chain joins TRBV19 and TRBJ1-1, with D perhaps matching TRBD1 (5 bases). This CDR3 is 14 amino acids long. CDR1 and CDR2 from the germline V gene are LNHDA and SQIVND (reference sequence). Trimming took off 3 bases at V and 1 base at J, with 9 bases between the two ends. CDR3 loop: CASSIPTANTEAFF. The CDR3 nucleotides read TGTGCCAGTAGTATCCCGACAGCGAACACTGAAGCTTTCTTT.